The rows below give T cell receptor beta chains drawn from one sample of a study of cytomegalovirus exposure and HLA in healthy donors. This table comes from immunoSEQ multiplex PCR, and its TCRdb copy is limited to in-frame clones, with some not included. The data hold about 180,000 clones, with 70% to 85% observed a single time. Sequenced sample: PBMCs. These receptors all stem from a woman aged 35 to 49 in good health and CMV-seronegative. Both conserved end residues are part of each CDR3. A D gene is named only where the DNA matches it firmly. Only part of the rows carry a size: once, few, many, or a class if the clone is expanded.

size,V,J,D,DNA,CDR3
NA,TRBV7-6,TRBJ2-3,TRBD2,TGTGCCAGCAGCTTAGCCTCGGGACTAGCGCGGACAGATACGCAGTATTTT,CASSLASGLARTDTQYF
NA,TRBV9,TRBJ1-2,NA,TGTGCCAGCAGCGTAGCCCAGGAGGGTCGTGGCTACACCTTC,CASSVAQEGRGYTF
NA,TRBV9,TRBJ2-1,TRBD1,TGTGCCAGCAGCCCCCGACCGGACAGGGCAAATGAGCAGTTCTTC,CASSPRPDRANEQFF
once,TRBV4-2,TRBJ2-3,NA,TGTGCCAGCAGCCAATTCTGGGACACTAGCACAGATACGCAGTATTTT,CASSQFWDTSTDTQYF
NA,TRBV10-3,TRBJ1-2,NA,TGTGCCATCAGTGTAGGACAGCGTAACTATGGCTACACCTTC,CAISVGQRNYGYTF
NA,TRBV2,TRBJ1-5,NA,TGTGCCAGCAAGTGGGTGACTGGCAATCAGCCCCAGCATTTT,CASKWVTGNQPQHF
NA,TRBV7-2,TRBJ2-2,NA,TGTGCCAGCAGCTTTCTAAGCGGAGCGAACACCGGGGAGCTGTTTTTT,CASSFLSGANTGELFF
NA,TRBV5-4,TRBJ2-6,TRBD1,TGTGCCAGCAGGGGGGACAGGGAACTCTCTGGGGCCAACGTCCTGACTTTC,CASRGDRELSGANVLTF
NA,TRBV7-8,TRBJ1-5,TRBD1,TGTGCCAGCAGCTTAAGGGACAGGGGAAGCAATCAGCCCCAGCATTTT,CASSLRDRGSNQPQHF
once,TRBV19,TRBJ1-5,TRBD1,TGTGCCAGTAGTCTGAGACAGGGAAATCAGCCCCAGCATTTT,CASSLRQGNQPQHF
NA,TRBV5-1,TRBJ2-7,NA,TGCGCCAGCAGCTCCATACAGGGACGCGAGCAGTACTTC,CASSSIQGREQYF
NA,TRBV7-2,TRBJ1-5,NA,TGTGCCAGCAGTAGACCCACGGGTCAGCCCCAGCATTTT,CASSRPTGQPQHF
NA,TRBV6-5,TRBJ2-7,TRBD2,TGTGCCAGCACCCCACTAGCGGGCAACTACGAGCAGTACTTC,CASTPLAGNYEQYF
NA,TRBV11-2,TRBJ1-1,NA,TGTGCCAGCAGCTTAGCGGGGGGGCCGGCTGAAGCTTTCTTT,CASSLAGGPAEAFF
NA,TRBV6-1,TRBJ2-3,NA,TGTGCCAGCAGTGGCGTAACAGAAAACACAGATACGCAGTATTTT,CASSGVTENTDTQYF
NA,TRBV30,TRBJ1-2,NA,TGTGCCTGGAGTGTACCTACGAGGCGGGGTGGCTACACCTTC,CAWSVPTRRGGYTF
NA,TRBV5-4,TRBJ2-7,NA,TGTGCCAGCAGCTTGGGGACACTTACTTCTTACGAGCAGTACTTC,CASSLGTLTSYEQYF
few,TRBV7-6,TRBJ2-3,NA,TGTGCCAGCAGCCTGGGCGTAGCGGATACGCAGTATTTT,CASSLGVADTQYF
NA,TRBV7-9,TRBJ1-4,NA,TGTGCCAGCAGTACGCAGGGGACGGTTGGAGCTACAACTAATGAAAAACTGTTTTTT,CASSTQGTVGATTNEKLFF
few,TRBV10-3,TRBJ1-1,NA,TGTGCCATCAGTGACCCCGGGGAGATAGGGAACACTGAAGCTTTCTTT,CAISDPGEIGNTEAFF
few,TRBV5-6,TRBJ1-6,NA,TGTGCCAGCAGCGTGTCAGGGAACTCCTATAATTCACCCCTCCACTTT,CASSVSGNSYNSPLHF
few,TRBV6-1,TRBJ1-1,NA,TGTGCCAGCAGTGCTCCCCCAGGGAAGTGGGGCACTGAAGCTTTCTTT,CASSAPPGKWGTEAFF
NA,TRBV10-3,TRBJ1-3,NA,TGTGCCATCAGTCGGCCGGGGGGTATTGGAAACACCATATATTTT,CAISRPGGIGNTIYF
few,TRBV5-6,TRBJ1-4,TRBD1,TGTGCCAGCAGCCGGACAGGACTGAATGAAAAACTGTTTTTT,CASSRTGLNEKLFF
once,TRBV7-8,TRBJ2-6,NA,TGTGCCAGCAGCCCCCGAGGGTCTGGGGCCAACGTCCTGACTTTC,CASSPRGSGANVLTF
NA,TRBV6-5,TRBJ2-1,NA,TGTGCCAGCAGTTACTCGCGTCCTATTCGCGAGCAGTTCTTC,CASSYSRPIREQFF
few,TRBV4-3,TRBJ2-1,TRBD2,TGCGCCAGCAGCCAAGATCCGGCTAGCGGCTCCTACAATGAGCAGTTCTTC,CASSQDPASGSYNEQFF
NA,TRBV9,TRBJ2-6,NA,TGTGCCAGCAGCGTCCGAGCGGGGGCCAACGTCCTGACTTTC,CASSVRAGANVLTF
NA,TRBV19,TRBJ1-1,TRBD1,TGTGCCAGTAGTAACCCCGGGACAGGGTGGAACACTGAAGCTTTCTTT,CASSNPGTGWNTEAFF
NA,TRBV7-4,TRBJ2-3,TRBD1,TGTGCCAGCAGCTTAGCTACCAGGGGGCGCGGGACAGATACGCAGTATTTT,CASSLATRGRGTDTQYF
NA,TRBV19,TRBJ2-1,TRBD2,TGTGCCAGTAGGGGGAGGGCCTACAATGAGCAGTTCTTC,CASRGRAYNEQFF
NA,TRBV28,TRBJ1-2,TRBD1,TGTGCCAGCGCTTCAGGGGGTATACCTGGCTACACCTTC,CASASGGIPGYTF
NA,TRBV6-4,TRBJ2-1,NA,TGTGCCAGCAGTGAAACAGGGGGACTATATGAGCAGTTCTTC,CASSETGGLYEQFF
few,TRBV13,TRBJ1-2,NA,TGTGCCAGCAGACATAGGAGTAACTATGGCTACACCTTC,CASRHRSNYGYTF
NA,TRBV7-2,TRBJ1-5,TRBD1,TGTGCCAGCAGCCCTTCAGGGGGTGAGGGTCAGCCCCAGCATTTT,CASSPSGGEGQPQHF
few,TRBV6-6,TRBJ2-2,NA,TGTGCCAGTAGGGCAGGGTCAGCCGGGGAGCTGTTTTTT,CASRAGSAGELFF
NA,TRBV11-2,TRBJ1-1,TRBD1,TGTGCCAGCAGCTTAGAGACAGGGCAACCGAACACTGAAGCTTTCTTT,CASSLETGQPNTEAFF
NA,TRBV27,TRBJ2-7,NA,TGTGCCAGCAGTGCGGGACGGGGGTACTCCTACGAGCAGTACTTC,CASSAGRGYSYEQYF
NA,TRBV9,TRBJ2-2,TRBD1,TGTGCCAGCAGCGCCCGGGACAGGGGCACCGGGGAGCTGTTTTTT,CASSARDRGTGELFF
few,TRBV6-5,TRBJ2-3,TRBD1,TGTGCCAGCAGTTACCGGACAGGGAGGACGGCAGATACGCAGTATTTT,CASSYRTGRTADTQYF
NA,TRBV5-6,TRBJ1-2,NA,TGTGCCAGCAGCCCGACAGGAGTCCCCATTTATAACTATGGCTACACCTTC,CASSPTGVPIYNYGYTF
NA,TRBV28,TRBJ1-6,NA,TGTGCCAGCAGTGTCATAGGGCAGGGTCATTCACCCCTCCACTTT,CASSVIGQGHSPLHF
NA,TRBV7-2,TRBJ2-7,NA,TGTGCCAGCAGCTTAGAGTTTGGTTTGGCCGGGTGGGAGCAGTACTTC,CASSLEFGLAGWEQYF
NA,TRBV2,TRBJ2-1,TRBD2,TGTGCCAGCAGGCCTCTAGCGGGGGTTAACAATGAGCAGTTCTTC,CASRPLAGVNNEQFF
few,TRBV5-1,TRBJ2-6,NA,TGCGCCAGCTGGACGGGGTCTGGGGCCAACGTCCTGACTTTC,CASWTGSGANVLTF
NA,TRBV27,TRBJ2-7,TRBD2,TGTGCCAGCAGTTTACTCTCGCGGGGGGAGCAGTACTTC,CASSLLSRGEQYF
few,TRBV7-9,TRBJ1-1,NA,TGTGCCAGCAGCACCCAGGCCCCATCGAACACTGAAGCTTTCTTT,CASSTQAPSNTEAFF
NA,TRBV15,TRBJ1-5,TRBD1,TGTGCCACCAGCACCAACAGGGGAGGTCAGCCCCAGCATTTT,CATSTNRGGQPQHF
NA,TRBV19,TRBJ2-2,TRBD2,TGTGCCTCCGGACTAGCGGGAACCGGGGAGCTGTTTTTT,CASGLAGTGELFF
NA,TRBV6-1,TRBJ2-6,NA,TGTGCCAGCAGGATTACAGGGACTGGGGCCAACGTCCTGACTTTC,CASRITGTGANVLTF
NA,TRBV7-9,TRBJ1-2,NA,TGTGCCAGCAGCCCTAGCGAGGGGCGTTATAAGGGCTACACCTTC,CASSPSEGRYKGYTF
NA,TRBV5-6,TRBJ2-2,NA,TGTGCCAGCAGTCCCAAGGGCAGGGCCGGGGAGCTGTTTTTT,CASSPKGRAGELFF
NA,TRBV7-9,TRBJ1-5,NA,TGTGCCAGCACTACAGTAGATCAGCCCCAGCATTTT,CASTTVDQPQHF
NA,TRBV7-2,TRBJ2-5,NA,TGTGCCAGCAGCTTAGCCGAAGAGCAAGAGACCCAGTACTTC,CASSLAEEQETQYF
NA,TRBV29-1,TRBJ2-5,NA,TGCAGCACTATAGGGGATCGTGGCCAGTACTTC,CSTIGDRGQYF
NA,TRBV7-8,TRBJ2-7,TRBD2,TGTGCCAGCAGCTTTAATTCCGGGGGGGGCAATGAGCAGTACTTC,CASSFNSGGGNEQYF
NA,TRBV5-1,TRBJ2-2,TRBD1,TGCGCCAGCACCAATCCCAGGACAGGGACCCCGAACACCGGGGAGCTGTTTTTT,CASTNPRTGTPNTGELFF
NA,TRBV20-1,TRBJ2-1,NA,TGCAGTGCTAGGGGGGCGCGCGGGCAGTTCTTC,CSARGARGQFF